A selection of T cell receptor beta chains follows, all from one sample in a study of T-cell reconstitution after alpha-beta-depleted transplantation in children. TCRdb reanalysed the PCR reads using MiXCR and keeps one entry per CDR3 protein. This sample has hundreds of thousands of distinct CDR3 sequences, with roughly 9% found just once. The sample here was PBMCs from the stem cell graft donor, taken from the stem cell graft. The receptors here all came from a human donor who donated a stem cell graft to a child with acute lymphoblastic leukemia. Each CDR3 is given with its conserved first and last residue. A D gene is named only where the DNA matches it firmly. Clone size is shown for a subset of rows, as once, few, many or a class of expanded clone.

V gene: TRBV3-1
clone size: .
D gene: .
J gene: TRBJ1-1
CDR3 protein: CASSKTRETEAFF
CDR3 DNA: TGTGCCAGCAGCAAGACCCGGGAGACTGAAGCTTTCTTT

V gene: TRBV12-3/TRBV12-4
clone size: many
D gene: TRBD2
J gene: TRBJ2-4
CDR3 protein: CASRPGGGAKNIQYF
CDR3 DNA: TGTGCCAGCAGGCCGGGCGGGGGGGCCAAAAACATTCAGTACTTC

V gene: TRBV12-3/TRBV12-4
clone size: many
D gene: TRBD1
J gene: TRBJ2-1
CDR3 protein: CAPGQSSYNEQFF
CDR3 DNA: TGTGCCCCGGGACAGAGCTCCTACAATGAGCAGTTCTTC

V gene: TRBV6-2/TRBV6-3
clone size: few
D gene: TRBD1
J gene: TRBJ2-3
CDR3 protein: CASSARDRSFTDTQYF
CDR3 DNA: TGTGCCAGCAGTGCCCGGGACAGGAGTTTCACAGATACGCAGTATTTT

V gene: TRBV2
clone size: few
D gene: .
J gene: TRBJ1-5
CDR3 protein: CASRSGTRNQPQHF
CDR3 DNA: TGTGCCAGCAGATCCGGGACTCGCAATCAGCCCCAGCATTTT

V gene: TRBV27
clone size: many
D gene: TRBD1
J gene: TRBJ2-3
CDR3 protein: CASSSGTGFGTDTQYF
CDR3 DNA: TGTGCCAGCAGTTCAGGGACAGGGTTTGGGACAGATACGCAGTATTTT

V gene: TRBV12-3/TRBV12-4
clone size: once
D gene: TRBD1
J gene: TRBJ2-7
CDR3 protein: CASSFRLGQGTYEQYF
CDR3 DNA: TGTGCCAGCAGTTTTCGTTTAGGACAGGGCACCTACGAGCAGTACTTC

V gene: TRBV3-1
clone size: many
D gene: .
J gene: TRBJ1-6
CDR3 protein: CASSQTGGNSPLHF
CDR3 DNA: TGTGCCAGCAGCCAGACTGGGGGTAATTCACCCCTCCACTTT

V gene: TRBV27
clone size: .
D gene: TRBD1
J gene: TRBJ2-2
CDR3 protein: CASSFGTGRTGELFF
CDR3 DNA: TGTGCCAGCAGTTTTGGGACAGGGAGGACCGGGGAGCTGTTTTTT

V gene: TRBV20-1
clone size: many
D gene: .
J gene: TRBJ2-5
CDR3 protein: CSAARATQYF
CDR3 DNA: TGCAGTGCGGCACGAGCGACCCAGTACTTC

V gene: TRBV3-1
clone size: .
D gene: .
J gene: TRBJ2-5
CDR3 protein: CASSRAWKEGQETQYF
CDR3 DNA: TGTGCCAGCAGCCGAGCCTGGAAAGAGGGGCAAGAGACCCAGTACTTC

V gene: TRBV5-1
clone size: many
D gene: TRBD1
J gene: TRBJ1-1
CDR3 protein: CASSPLAGGNTEAFF
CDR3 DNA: TGCGCCAGCAGCCCGCTGGCAGGGGGTAACACTGAAGCTTTCTTT

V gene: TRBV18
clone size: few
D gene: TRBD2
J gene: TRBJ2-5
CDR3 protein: CASSPSRLDGGETQYF
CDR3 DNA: TGTGCCAGCTCACCATCCCGGTTGGACGGGGGGGAGACCCAGTACTTC

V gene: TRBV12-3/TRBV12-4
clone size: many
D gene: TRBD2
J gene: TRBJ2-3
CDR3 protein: CASSSRLAGGPYTDTQYF
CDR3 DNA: TGTGCCAGCAGTTCCCGACTAGCGGGGGGCCCATACACAGATACGCAGTATTTT

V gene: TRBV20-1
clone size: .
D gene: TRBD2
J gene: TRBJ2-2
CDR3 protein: CSAGLVSGGANTGELFF
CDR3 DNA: TGCAGTGCCGGATTAGTTAGCGGGGGGGCGAACACCGGGGAGCTGTTTTTT

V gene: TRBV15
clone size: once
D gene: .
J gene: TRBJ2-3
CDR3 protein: CATSRAPASATSTDTQYF
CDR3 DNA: TGTGCCACCAGCAGAGCCCCCGCGAGTGCAACTAGCACAGATACGCAGTATTTT

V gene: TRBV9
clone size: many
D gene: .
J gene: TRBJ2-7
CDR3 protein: CASSVSGWSYEQYF
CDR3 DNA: TGTGCCAGCAGCGTATCAGGTTGGTCCTACGAGCAGTACTTC